This T cell receptor beta chain derives from a study of control samples from healthy donors and cancer patients. Here immunoSEQ multiplex PCR was the method, and the copy in TCRdb shows in-frame clones only, minus some. The data show about 160,000 clones, around 94% seen once. The clonotype comes from a man aged 55 to 69 with colorectal cancer. Sequenced input: PBMCs.

CDR3 coding DNA: TGTGCCACCCGAAGGCAATCTGCAGGAGCTCATAGCAATCAGCCCCAGCATTTT. This translates into CATRRQSAGAHSNQPQHF. The chain combines TRBV27 with TRBJ1-5; D gene uncertain. The CDR3 consists of 18 residues. The V and J ends lost 10 bases and 0 bases respectively, with 25 bases between them. Per germline, CDR1 MNHEY and CDR2 SMNVEV (reference sequence).